These 25 T cell receptor beta chains originate from one sample sequenced in a study of blood T cell repertoires in COVID-19. Data came from immunoSEQ multiplex PCR; TCRdb stores just in-frame clones and leaves some out. There are some 180,000 clones in the sample; 70% to 80% occur only once, and around 5.4% lies in the top ten. The sample taken for sequencing was peripheral blood. Receptor source: a woman in her thirties or forties with COVID-19, enrolled during active disease.

The V gene is TRBV11-2, the J gene TRBJ1-1; TRBD1 agrees at 7 bases. The germline V gene has CDR1 SGHAT and CDR2 FQNNGV. The CDR3 is 13 residues long. The ends lost 5 bases at V and 5 bases at J; junction bases unmatched: 5. DNA for the CDR3: TGTGCCAGCAGCCAAAAACAGGGGACTGAAGCTTTCTTT. It yields the protein CASSQKQGTEAFF.

The genes are TRBV2 and TRBJ1-1; 8 bases fit TRBD1. CDR3 size: 14 residues. Looked up from germline, CDR1 is SNHLY and CDR2 is FYNNEI. Trimming cost V 5 bases and J 2 bases; bases outside gene matches: 4. The DNA of the CDR3 is TGTGCCAGCAGTACTGCAGGGGGCAACACTGAAGCTTTCTTT. Translated: CASSTAGGNTEAFF.

V is TRBV5-4 and J is TRBJ2-3; 11 nucleotides align to TRBD2. The V gene end was trimmed by 0 bases and the J gene end by 6 bases; junction bases not matched to a gene: 9. The CDR3 has 17 residues. The V gene's germline CDR1 is SGHNT and CDR2 YYREEE (reference sequence). The DNA for the CDR3 is TGTGCCAGCAGCTTGGCCCGGGCTAGCGGGGGGAGGGATACGCAGTATTTT. It encodes CASSLARASGGRDTQYF.

J is TRBJ1-5 and V is TRBV10-3; perhaps TRBD1 as D (5 bases). The CDR3 runs to 14 residues. Germline V CDR1 and CDR2: ENHRY, SYGVKD. Trimming stripped 6 bases from V and 3 bases from J, with 12 bases between. The CDR3 DNA sequence: TGTGCCATCAGGGCTGACAGCAACAATCAGCCCCAGCATTTT. Protein sequence: CAIRADSNNQPQHF.

J is TRBJ2-1 and V is TRBV9; D is perhaps TRBD1 (6 bases). Germline V lookup: CDR1 SGDLS, CDR2 YYNGEE. The CDR3 length is 15 residues. Trimming took off 3 bases at V and 7 bases at J, with 17 bases between the two ends. CDR3 loop: CASSAPPGTKNEQFF. Written as DNA, the CDR3 is TGTGCCAGCAGCGCCCCACCCGGGACAAAAAATGAGCAGTTCTTC.

This chain joins TRBV3-1 (or the pseudogene TRBV3-2) and TRBJ1-4, with 8 bases lining up with TRBD1. Germline V gives CDR1 LGHDT, CDR2 YNNKEL (reference sequence). V shed 1 base, J shed 6 bases, and the junction held 4 bases outside the gene matches. CDR3 size: 15 residues. In DNA, the CDR3 is TGTGCCAGCAGCCAAGCGCCAGGGGGCGATGAAAAACTGTTTTTT. It translates to CASSQAPGGDEKLFF.

The chain has TRBV7-2 and TRBJ2-7; unclear D gene. The CDR3 is 14 amino acids. Germline values: CDR1 SGHTA, CDR2 FQGNSA. The V gene lost 1 base and the J gene lost 6 bases, with 13 bases spanning the gap. Here the CDR3 reads CASSLVMGPGEQYF. The DNA for the CDR3 is TGTGCCAGCAGCTTAGTAATGGGTCCGGGCGAGCAGTACTTC.

The count of this clone is one. The chain joins TRBV9 to TRBJ1-3; 9 nucleotides line up with TRBD1. Germline V gene data show CDR1 as SGDLS and CDR2 as YYNGEE. This CDR3 is built from 17 residues. V dropped 3 bases and J dropped 0; count of bases not matched to a gene: 7. CDR3 in amino acids: CASSATQGAYSGNTIYF. CDR3 nucleotide sequence: TGTGCCAGCAGCGCTACACAGGGGGCTTACTCTGGAAACACCATATATTTT.

The J gene is TRBJ2-1, the V gene TRBV30; TRBD2 matches 11 bases. The CDR3 length is 14 residues. Trimming at V came to 5 bases and at J to 4 bases, leaving 4 bases not matched to a gene. Germline CDR1 and CDR2: GTSNPN and SVGIG (reference sequence). The CDR3 sequence is CAWRTSGGYNEQFF. The CDR3 DNA is TGTGCCTGGCGTACTAGCGGGGGTTACAATGAGCAGTTCTTC.

The chain is built from TRBV7-8 and TRBJ2-7, with TRBD2 as a possible D gene (5 bases). The CDR3 contains 16 residues. The V gene's germline CDR1 is SGHVS and CDR2 FQNEAQ. Trimming removed 0 bases at V and 0 bases at J, with 12 bases between. The CDR3 is CASSLAGRAVSYEQYF. The CDR3 DNA follows: TGTGCCAGCAGCTTAGCTGGGCGGGCGGTCTCCTACGAGCAGTACTTC.

The chain links TRBV5-1 to TRBJ1-1; TRBD1 might be the D (5 bases). Germline CDR1 and CDR2: SGHRS and YFSETQ. Trimming shortened V by 4 bases and J by 0 bases, and 7 bases separated the two germline ends. The CDR3 runs to 13 residues. This chain's CDR3 is CASSTRVNTEAFF. CDR3 nucleotide sequence: TGCGCCAGCAGCACCAGGGTGAACACTGAAGCTTTCTTT.

This rearrangement joins TRBV16 to TRBJ1-3, with 11 bases aligning to TRBD1. The CDR3 loop spans 18 amino acids. Trimming at V came to 4 bases and at J to 3 bases, leaving 11 bases not matched to a gene. Germline loops: CDR1 KGHSY, CDR2 FQNENV. The CDR3 here is CASSLSRDRGKIGNTIYF. Here the CDR3 DNA reads TGTGCCAGCAGCCTCTCCCGGGACAGGGGGAAGATTGGAAACACCATATATTTT. Full variable domain (missing parts from reference TRBV16 and TRBJ1-3): GEEVAQTPKHLVRGEGQKAKLYCAPIKGHSYVFWYQQVLKNEFKFLISFQNENVFDETGMPKERFSAKCLPNSPCSLEIQATKLEDSAVYFCASSLSRDRGKIGNTIYFGEGSWLTVV.

The rearrangement joins TRBV2 to TRBJ2-7, with 8 bases aligning to TRBD1. This CDR3 contains 14 residues. Losses at the gene ends were 5 bases for V and 0 bases for J; bases not matched to a gene: 3. CDR1 is SNHLY and CDR2 is FYNNEI in the germline V gene. The CDR3 nucleotides read TGTGCCAGCAGTAGGACAGGGATCTCCTACGAGCAGTACTTC. It is translated as CASSRTGISYEQYF. The whole variable domain, filled in from reference TRBV2 and TRBJ2-7, reads EPEVTQTPSHQVTQMGQEVILRCVPISNHLYFYWYRQILGQKVEFLVSFYNNEISEKSEIFDDQFSVERPDGSNFTLKIRSTKLEDSAMYFCASSRTGISYEQYFGPGTRLTVT.

This clone was seen a few times. The chain is built from TRBV3-1 (or the pseudogene TRBV3-2) and TRBJ2-7, with 8 bases identical to TRBD2. V lost 4 bases to trimming and J lost 4 bases; unmatched junction nucleotides: 9. The CDR3 sequence is 15 residues long. Germline values: CDR1 LGHDT, CDR2 YNNKEL (reference sequence). The CDR3 nucleotides read TGTGCCAGCAGCCCTGGGACTAGAGAGGGATACGAGCAGTACTTC. It codes for CASSPGTREGYEQYF.

This clone was observed a single time. The V call is TRBV6-6, the J call TRBJ1-1, with TRBD1 matching 7 bases. The CDR3 sequence is 14 residues long. Germline V gives CDR1 MNHNY, CDR2 SVGAGI (reference sequence). The V segment lost 7 bases and the J segment 0 bases; nucleotides outside the gene matches: 5. CDR3 sequence: CASIPGTVNTEAFF. The CDR3 nucleotides are TGTGCCAGCATTCCCGGGACAGTGAACACTGAAGCTTTCTTT.

This chain joins TRBV11-3 and TRBJ2-6, with TRBD2 as a possible D gene (7 bases). The ends were cut back, 2 bases at V and 0 bases at J, with 14 bases in the middle. The germline CDR1 and CDR2 sequences are SGHNT and YENEEA. This CDR3 contains 18 residues. CDR3: CASSLSSGGRSGANVLTF. CDR3 DNA: TGTGCCAGCAGCTTATCCTCGGGGGGCCGCTCTGGGGCCAACGTCCTGACTTTC.

The rearrangement joins TRBV30 to TRBJ2-7, with 14 bases identical to TRBD2. The CDR3 contains 19 residues. J was trimmed by 2 bases and V by 2 bases; bases with no gene match: 14. Germline CDR1 and CDR2: GTSNPN and SVGIG (reference sequence). CDR3 protein: CAWSPRWTSGRISTYEQYF. As DNA, the CDR3 is TGTGCCTGGAGTCCCCGATGGACTAGCGGGAGGATCAGCACCTACGAGCAGTACTTC.

The chain uses TRBV4-1 and TRBJ1-6, with 10 bases fitting TRBD1. The length of the CDR3 is 17 residues. The germline V gene encodes CDR1 MGHRA and CDR2 YSYEKL. The trim removed 0 bases at V and 8 bases at J, leaving 7 bases unmatched. CDR3 in DNA: TGCGCCAGCAGCCAAGATCGCGGGACAGGGGTAGATTCACCCCTCCACTTT. Translation gives CASSQDRGTGVDSPLHF.

This sequence joins TRBV18 and TRBJ2-7; 13 bases are a match to TRBD2. The V gene end was trimmed by 8 bases and the J gene end by 5 bases; junction bases not matched to a gene: 18. Germline V gene data show CDR1 as KGHSH and CDR2 as LQKENI. The CDR3 extends over 18 amino acids. The DNA for the CDR3 is TGTGCCAGCCAACCCCGACGTCGACTAGCGGGAGGATCCGACGAGCAGTACTTC. Translated, it gives CASQPRRRLAGGSDEQYF.

The chain links TRBV7-8 to TRBJ2-1; 8 bases map to TRBD1. Germline-derived CDR1 and CDR2 are SGHVS and FQNEAQ. Germline trimming cut 4 bases from V and 1 base from J; bases unmatched to any gene: 3. CDR3 length: 15 residues. In DNA form, the CDR3 reads TGTGCCAGCAGCTCAGACAGGGGATCCTACAATGAGCAGTTCTTC. Protein sequence: CASSSDRGSYNEQFF.

The gene calls are TRBV29-1 and TRBJ1-5; tentatively, D is TRBD1 (6 bases). The CDR3 contains 13 residues. V was clipped by 5 bases and J by 4 bases, with 12 bases between them. Germline V CDR1 and CDR2: SQVTM, ANQGSEA. The CDR3 coding sequence is TGCAGCGTTAAAGGCAGGGGAAATCAGCCCCAGCATTTT. Amino acid sequence: CSVKGRGNQPQHF. Together with reference TRBV29-1 and TRBJ1-5, the CDR3 gives the full variable domain: SAVISQKPSRDICQRGTSLTIQCQVDSQVTMMFWYRQQPGQSLTLIATANQGSEATYESGFVIDKFPISRPNLTFSTLTVSNMSPEDSSIYLCSVKGRGNQPQHFGDGTRLSIL.

The chain combines TRBV29-1 with TRBJ2-1; 8 nucleotides line up with TRBD2. Germline lookup yields CDR1 SQVTM and CDR2 ANQGSEA. The length of the CDR3 is 12 residues. Germline trimming cut 7 bases from V and 10 bases from J; bases unmatched to any gene: 9. The CDR3 loop is CSAAGPSGEQFF. For the CDR3, the DNA is TGCAGCGCCGCCGGGCCTAGCGGGGAGCAGTTCTTC.

This chain uses TRBV6-5 with TRBJ1-4, with 7 bases fitting TRBD1. Looked up from germline, CDR1 is MNHEY and CDR2 is SVGAGI. The V and J ends lost 7 bases and 8 bases, in that order; junction bases with no gene match: 10. The CDR3 contains 14 residues. The CDR3 loop is CASTSRQGGEKLFF. The CDR3 bases are TGTGCCAGCACCTCTAGACAGGGAGGAGAAAAACTGTTTTTT.

The genes are TRBV30 and TRBJ2-7; maybe TRBD1 (5 bases). Germline values: CDR1 GTSNPN, CDR2 SVGIG (reference sequence). Trimming pared 3 bases from V and 0 bases from J, leaving 9 bases between. The CDR3 length is 13 residues. DNA of the CDR3: TGTGCCTGGAGGACAGCTGGCTCCTACGAGCAGTACTTC. It translates to CAWRTAGSYEQYF.

V usage is TRBV15 and J usage is TRBJ2-4; 8 bases match TRBD2. Unmatched junction bases numbered 3, after V lost 8 bases and J lost 0 bases. Germline V gene sequence: CDR1 LNHNV, CDR2 YYDKDF (reference sequence). The CDR3 has 14 amino acids. CDR3 nucleotide sequence: TGTGCCACCGCCGGGGGGGCAGCCAAAAACATTCAGTACTTC. This encodes CATAGGAAKNIQYF. Full variable domain (outside the CDR3, taken from reference TRBV15 and TRBJ2-4): DAMVIQNPRYQVTQFGKPVTLSCSQTLNHNVMYWYQQKSSQAPKLLFHYYDKDFNNEADTPDNFQSRRPNTSFCFLDIRSPGLGDTAMYLCATAGGAAKNIQYFGAGTRLSVL.